Each of the 18 T cell receptor beta chains below was sequenced from the same sample in a study of blood T cells in healthy people across ages. PCR was performed a second time for about 6 to 11 cycles using a sample-barcoded 5' primer and a J-beta primer mix. TCRdb re-called the 5' RACE reads through MiXCR, storing one row per CDR3 protein. Here the sample spans 650,000 to 1,000,000 distinct CDR3 sequences, approximately 35% being singletons. Sequencing was performed on blood. Every receptor here comes from a man aged 18 to 29 in good health.

This clonotype was observed a handful of times. The chain employs TRBV5-8 and TRBJ2-1; tentatively, D is TRBD2 (5 bases). V was pared by 1 base and J by 5 bases, with 7 bases between. CDR3 size: 13 residues. The germline CDR1 and CDR2 sequences are SGHTS and YDEGEE. CDR3 sequence reads: CASSLRENNEQFF. CDR3 DNA: TGTGCCAGCAGCTTGAGGGAGAACAATGAGCAGTTCTTC. Looking up the rest from reference TRBV5-8 and TRBJ2-1 gives the full variable domain: EAGVTQSPTHLIKTRGQQATLRCSPISGHTSVYWYQQALGLGLQFLLWYDEGEERNRGNFPPRFSGRQFPNYSSELNVNALELEDSALYLCASSLRENNEQFFGPGTRLTVL.

This clonotype was counted between two and nine times. This chain links TRBV20-1 with TRBJ1-1; a possible D gene is TRBD1 (6 bases). This CDR3 spans 15 amino acids. CDR1 is DFQATT and CDR2 is SNEGSKA in the germline V gene (reference sequence). V dropped 2 bases and J dropped 4 bases, with 17 bases sitting between them. CDR3 bases: TGCAGTGCTAGATCCCTGGGGGGGGCCGGCACTGAAGCTTTCTTT. Amino acid sequence: CSARSLGGAGTEAFF.

This chain links TRBV14 with TRBJ1-2, with TRBD1 as a possible D gene (6 bases). The CDR3 loop spans 14 amino acids. The V end lost 1 base, the J end lost 2 bases, and 8 bases lay between the germline ends. The germline gives CDR1 SGHDN, CDR2 FVKESK. The CDR3: CASSQVDRNYGYTF. In nucleotides, the CDR3 is TGTGCCAGCAGCCAAGTTGACAGGAACTATGGCTACACCTTC.

The rearrangement uses TRBV14 and TRBJ1-4, with D unresolved. CDR3 size: 15 residues. With 0 bases removed from V and 4 bases from J, the gap between germline ends came to 9 bases. CDR1 is SGHDN, CDR2 FVKESK, per germline. The chain's CDR3 is CASSQDLGLNEKLFF. Written as DNA, the CDR3 is TGTGCCAGCAGCCAAGATCTCGGGCTTAATGAAAAACTGTTTTTT.

The rearrangement uses TRBV6-5 and TRBJ2-7; no clear D gene. Germline loops: CDR1 MNHEY, CDR2 SVGAGI. CDR3 length: 13 residues. With 6 bases removed from V and 0 bases from J, the gap between germline ends came to 9 bases. CDR3 region: CASRGKVSYEQYF. The CDR3 region has the DNA TGTGCCAGCAGGGGGAAGGTCTCCTACGAGCAGTACTTC.

This clonotype was recorded a few times. The chain joins TRBV12-3 or TRBV12-4 to TRBJ2-3, with D perhaps matching TRBD2 (7 bases). The CDR3 extends over 14 amino acids. Trimming cost V 8 bases and J 5 bases, with 17 bases left between them. As DNA, the CDR3 is TGTGCCAGCCTTCGGGGGGCGCCCGGAGATACGCAGTATTTT. Encoded protein: CASLRGAPGDTQYF.

Regarding this clonotype: One junction end does not reproduce the germline sequence, and a read error may be involved. The CDR3 loop is CASSFSLGASADAQYF. CDR3 DNA: TGTGCCAGCAGTTTTTCTCTGGGGGCTAGCGCAGATGCGCAGTATTTT. The chain is built from TRBV12-3 or TRBV12-4 and TRBJ2-3; D may be TRBD1 or TRBD2 (6 bases each). This CDR3 contains 16 residues.

This chain uses TRBV7-9 with TRBJ1-2; 9 bases match TRBD1. This CDR3 contains 19 residues. Germline V gene sequence: CDR1 SEHNR, CDR2 FQNEAQ (reference sequence). The V gene end was trimmed by 6 bases and the J gene end by 0 bases; junction bases not matched to a gene: 17. CDR3 sequence: CASRPHTGGNRGTNYGYTF. CDR3 nucleotide sequence: TGTGCCAGCAGACCACATACAGGGGGCAACAGAGGGACTAACTATGGCTACACCTTC. Supplemented by reference TRBV7-9 and TRBJ1-2, the full variable domain reads DTGVSQNPRHKITKRGQNVTFRCDPISEHNRLYWYRQTLGQGPEFLTYFQNEAQLEKSRLLSDRFSAERPKGSFSTLEIQRTEQGDSAMYLCASRPHTGGNRGTNYGYTFGSGTRLTVV.

The chain carries TRBV6-2 or TRBV6-3 and TRBJ2-3, with 11 bases that match TRBD2. Germline V lookup: CDR1 MNHEY, CDR2 SVGEGT. With 6 bases clipped from V and 8 bases from J, the junction kept 7 bases outside the gene matches. This CDR3 has 14 residues. CDR3: CASRYLAGGGTQYF. DNA for the CDR3: TGTGCCAGCAGGTACCTAGCGGGGGGAGGTACGCAGTATTTT.

This clonotype came up once. A read error is possible here, since a much larger clone lies one base away. The chain recombines TRBV5-1 with TRBJ2-3; 7 bases agree with TRBD1. Germline V gives CDR1 SGHRS, CDR2 YFSETQ. The ends lost 4 bases at V and 2 bases at J; junction bases unmatched: 4. This CDR3 has 14 residues. CDR3 DNA sequence: TGCGCCAGCAGCAACGACAGGGACACAGATACGCAGTATTTT. Its translation is CASSNDRDTDTQYF.

The CDR3 is CASSLGLGEVHNEQFF. The CDR3 DNA follows: TGTGCCAGCAGCTTAGGACTTGGGGAGGTCCACAATGAGCAGTTCTTC. V usage is TRBV7-2 and J usage is TRBJ2-1, with D tentatively TRBD2 (6 bases). V gave up 1 base and J gave up 5 bases, with 15 bases separating them. The CDR3 runs to 16 residues. Germline-derived CDR1 and CDR2 are SGHTA and FQGNSA.

For this clonotype: Mismatch with germline at one junction end may stem from a read error. The chain employs TRBV20-1 and TRBJ1-4, with D tentatively TRBD1 (6 bases). Germline-derived CDR1 and CDR2 are DFQATT and SNEGSKA (reference sequence). The CDR3 is made up of 15 amino acids. CDR3 sequence: CRATISAGVGEKLFF. Here the CDR3 DNA reads TGCCGTGCCACGATCAGTGCAGGGGTTGGTGAAAAACTGTTTTTT.

The CDR3 sequence is CASSQNRITGELFF. CDR3 nucleotides: TGCGCCAGCAGCCAGAACAGGATCACCGGGGAGCTGTTTTTT. The chain has TRBV4-3 and TRBJ2-2; tentatively, D is TRBD1 (5 bases). The CDR3 sequence is 14 residues long. V was cut by 3 bases and J by 4 bases, with 9 bases left in between. Germline CDR1 and CDR2: LGHNA and YSLEER.

This chain connects TRBV5-6 to TRBJ2-1, with D hard to call. The length of the CDR3 is 15 residues. Germline values: CDR1 SGHDT, CDR2 YYEEEE. V was trimmed by 1 base and J by 5 bases, leaving 13 bases between them. The CDR3 protein is CASSLFLQRDNEQFF. DNA of the CDR3: TGTGCCAGCAGCTTGTTTCTGCAGCGAGACAATGAGCAGTTCTTC.

The chain uses TRBV30 and TRBJ2-3, with D possibly TRBD2 on 7 matching bases. V was pared by 1 base and J by 1 base, with 24 bases between. Per the germline V gene, CDR1 is GTSNPN and CDR2 is SVGIG (reference sequence). The CDR3 has 19 residues. CDR3 protein: CAWSALGGGQSLGTDTQYF. CDR3 nucleotides: TGTGCCTGGAGTGCCCTGGGGGGGGGGCAGAGCTTGGGCACAGATACGCAGTATTTT.

The chain is built from TRBV20-1 and TRBJ2-1, with TRBD2 identical over 11 bases. Germline trimming cut 7 bases from V and 8 bases from J; bases unmatched to any gene: 10. CDR3 length: 14 residues. Looked up from germline, CDR1 is DFQATT and CDR2 is SNEGSKA (reference sequence). The CDR3: CSVPISGGADEQFF. The CDR3 DNA follows: TGCAGTGTACCAATTAGCGGGGGGGCCGATGAGCAGTTCTTC.

The chain uses TRBV20-1 and TRBJ1-5; the D is unclear. The CDR3 totals 15 residues. The V gene's germline CDR1 is DFQATT and CDR2 SNEGSKA (reference sequence). Trimming stripped 1 base from V and 0 bases from J, with 10 bases between. The CDR3 sequence: CSARVAESSNQPQHF. CDR3 DNA: TGCAGTGCTAGAGTGGCAGAAAGTAGCAATCAGCCCCAGCATTTT.

V is TRBV16 and J is TRBJ1-1, with D uncertain. CDR1 is KGHSY, CDR2 FQNENV, per germline. Trimming cost V 2 bases and J 3 bases, with 7 bases left between them. The CDR3 length is 13 residues. The CDR3 is CASSQRWDTEAFF. The CDR3 DNA reads TGTGCCAGCAGCCAACGGTGGGACACTGAAGCTTTCTTT.